This is a list of T cell receptor beta chains from one sample in a study of T cell changes during pregnancy in multiple sclerosis. The data were produced by immunoSEQ multiplex PCR, yet TCRdb's version contains in-frame clones alone and is incomplete. The repertoire holds around 65,000 clones, with 91% as singletons. Here the sequenced sample was peripheral blood, taken in the third trimester of pregnancy. These receptors were taken from a female donor in good health, enrolled as a control in a pregnancy study. CDR3s include the opening cysteine and the closing phenylalanine or tryptophan. Each record gives: J gene, CDR3 length, V gene, CDR3 protein.

j_gene: TRBJ2-1; len: 15; v_gene: TRBV29-1; CDR3aa: CSPPGPLAGKSEQFF
j_gene: TRBJ1-1; len: 13; v_gene: TRBV6-5; CDR3aa: CASSGEANTEAFF
j_gene: TRBJ1-4; len: 14; v_gene: TRBV28; CDR3aa: CASSRRGPGEKLFF
j_gene: TRBJ1-5; len: 15; v_gene: TRBV5-1; CDR3aa: CASSFQGGVNQPQHF
j_gene: TRBJ2-1; len: 12; v_gene: TRBV12-5; CDR3aa: CASAFSRGAGFF
j_gene: TRBJ1-6; len: 15; v_gene: TRBV7-3; CDR3aa: CASSLEGQGNSPLHF
j_gene: TRBJ2-7; len: 14; v_gene: TRBV21-1; CDR3aa: CASSANRPRYEQYF
j_gene: TRBJ2-7; len: 13; v_gene: TRBV6-6; CDR3aa: CASSYGQLYEQYF
j_gene: TRBJ1-2; len: 11; v_gene: TRBV19; CDR3aa: CASSTLQGITF
j_gene: TRBJ1-1; len: 13; v_gene: TRBV18; CDR3aa: CASSPTLDTEAFF
j_gene: TRBJ2-3; len: 14; v_gene: TRBV11-2; CDR3aa: CASSLSDSQRTQYF
j_gene: TRBJ2-2; len: 16; v_gene: TRBV5-4; CDR3aa: CASSLATPQGTGELFF
j_gene: TRBJ2-1; len: 16; v_gene: TRBV5-1; CDR3aa: CASSIRGFRMDNEQFF
j_gene: TRBJ2-1; len: 15; v_gene: TRBV14; CDR3aa: CASSLWRGGYNEQFF
j_gene: TRBJ2-1; len: 13; v_gene: TRBV4-2; CDR3aa: CASSQEGGGEQFF
j_gene: TRBJ2-3; len: 16; v_gene: TRBV7-9; CDR3aa: CASSLLAGGITDTQYF
j_gene: TRBJ2-7; len: 14; v_gene: TRBV28; CDR3aa: CASSLGTGSYEQYF
j_gene: TRBJ2-1; len: 12; v_gene: TRBV5-4; CDR3aa: CASSLGGQGKFF
j_gene: TRBJ1-3; len: 14; v_gene: TRBV28; CDR3aa: CASRTGSTGNTIYF